This record looks at one T cell receptor (beta chain) sequence and its context. What it binds is unknown. Primers: 60 Vbeta forward and 13 Jbeta reverse. Using immunoSEQ multiplex PCR, the repertoire was profiled, and TCRdb retains in-frame clones only, with some absent. The sample shows tens of thousands of clones, over 40% of them seen only once. The data were obtained in a study of cytomegalovirus exposure and HLA in healthy donors. Study results and caveats: It was confirmed in vitro that a few of the CMV-associated chains were specific for CMV antigens. Sequencing probably produced one cluster of sequence variants that were highly shared. Reports showed the classifier diagnosing cytomegalovirus status with high specificity and sensitivity. Investigators reported about 160 TCR beta chains as tied to cytomegalovirus.

This receptor was obtained from a woman aged 35 to 49 in good health and CMV-seropositive. Sequences were obtained from PBMCs.

The CDR3 sequence: CASSLAGGLQGQTQYF. The DNA for the CDR3 is TGTGCCAGCAGCTTAGCAGGCGGACTCCAAGGACAGACCCAGTACTTC. The V and J genes are TRBV7-2 and TRBJ2-5; D is perhaps TRBD2 (5 bases). CDR1 and CDR2 from the germline V gene are SGHTA and FQGNSA. This CDR3 region has 16 residues. V was cut by 0 bases and J by 6 bases, with 17 bases left in between.